This is a list of T cell receptor beta chains from one sample in a study of identical twins. One entry per CDR3 protein results from TCRdb running MiXCR on the 5' RACE reads. Here the sample spans some 1,700,000 distinct CDR3 sequences, less than 40% being singletons. Sequenced material: cord blood. All receptors come from a newborn girl in good health. CDR3s include the opening cysteine and the closing phenylalanine or tryptophan. The order of the fields is clone size, D gene, J gene, V gene, CDR3 DNA, CDR3 protein. The D gene is left open where the match is weak. The size entry is marked missing in some rows and otherwise reads once, few, many or a size class.

. | . | TRBJ2-1 | TRBV3-1 | TGTGCCAGCAGCCAAGTGGCCTTAGCGATGGGATACAACAATGAGCAGTTCTTC | CASSQVALAMGYNNEQFF
. | . | TRBJ2-3 | TRBV2 | TGTGCCAGCAGTGAAGTGTATTTT | CASSEVYF
many | TRBD1 | TRBJ2-2 | TRBV3-1 | TGTGCCAGCAGCCGGACAGGGAACACCGGGGAGCTGTTTTTT | CASSRTGNTGELFF
. | TRBD1 | TRBJ2-1 | TRBV9 | TGTGCCAGCAGCGTAGAGGGGGCCCTTTCCTACAATGAGCAGTTCTTC | CASSVEGALSYNEQFF
. | TRBD1 | TRBJ2-3 | TRBV20-1 | TGCAGTGCTAGACGGGGAAAGGGACAGGGCACAGATACGCAGTATTTT | CSARRGKGQGTDTQYF
. | TRBD1 | TRBJ1-2 | TRBV5-1 | TGCGCCAGCAGCTATGGACAGGGAACGGGGTATGGCTACACCTTC | CASSYGQGTGYGYTF
few | TRBD1 | TRBJ2-3 | TRBV20-1 | TGCAGTGCTGCCCCCCGGGACAGTAGGACAGATACGCAGTATTTT | CSAAPRDSRTDTQYF
. | . | TRBJ2-2 | TRBV5-1 | TGCGCCAGCAGCTTGCGGACGGACTCGAACACCGGGGAGCTGTTTTTT | CASSLRTDSNTGELFF
. | . | TRBJ2-7 | TRBV24-1 | TGTGCCACCAGGGCAAACGGGGCTGGAGCCACCTACAATGAGCAGTACTTC | CATRANGAGATYNEQYF
. | . | TRBJ1-1 | TRBV25-1 | TGTGCCAGTAAACAAGCCTTAAACACTGAAGCTTTCTTT | CASKQALNTEAFF
. | TRBD2 | TRBJ2-1 | TRBV20-1 | TGCAGTGCTAGAGATTCCTTTGGCGGGAGGCTACTTGAGCAGTTCTTC | CSARDSFGGRLLEQFF
few | . | TRBJ2-7 | TRBV7-9 | TGTGCCAGCAGCTTACAGGAGAGCTCCTACGAGCAGTACTTC | CASSLQESSYEQYF
many | . | TRBJ2-1 | TRBV20-1 | TGCAGTGCTAGAGGGAGAGGTGAGCAGTTCTTC | CSARGRGEQFF
. | TRBD1 | TRBJ1-1 | TRBV5-1 | TGCGCCAGCAGCTCGGGACAGGTAAGGCGTAAAGTGCCGAACACTGAAGCTTTCTTT | CASSSGQVRRKVPNTEAFF
. | . | TRBJ2-6 | TRBV7-2 | TGTGCCAGCAGCTCCGGTCGGGCCAACGTCCTGACTTTC | CASSSGRANVLTF
. | TRBD2 | TRBJ2-5 | TRBV20-1 | TGCAGTGCCCCCCTAGCGGGATGGTACCAAGAGACCCAGTACTTC | CSAPLAGWYQETQYF
. | . | TRBJ2-1 | TRBV20-1 | TGCAGTGCTAGCGGTACCCTCAACAATGAGCAGTTCTTC | CSASGTLNNEQFF
few | . | TRBJ2-3 | TRBV6-1 | TGTGCCAGCACTGGGCCCCTAAGCGTGAGCGCAGATACGCAGTATTTT | CASTGPLSVSADTQYF
. | TRBD1 | TRBJ1-1 | TRBV25-1 | TGTGCCAGCAGTGAATATGGACAGGGTGACACTGAAGCTTTCTTT | CASSEYGQGDTEAFF
. | . | TRBJ1-2 | TRBV11-2 | TGTGCCAGCAGCTTAGACGGGACATCACCTTATGGCTACACCTTC | CASSLDGTSPYGYTF
. | TRBD1 | TRBJ2-3 | TRBV11-3 | TGTGCCAGCAGCCTTCGGACAGGGAATCATCCTAGCACAGATACGCAGTATTTT | CASSLRTGNHPSTDTQYF
. | . | TRBJ1-5 | TRBV18 | TGTGCCAGCTCACCACCGGGCGGAGATCAGCCCCAGCATTTT | CASSPPGGDQPQHF
few | . | TRBJ2-1 | TRBV5-1 | TGCGCCAGCAGCGGCGGGGTCTCCTACAATGAGCAGTTCTTC | CASSGGVSYNEQFF
. | TRBD2 | TRBJ2-1 | TRBV7-8 | TGTGCCAGCAGCGCACGACTAGCGGACTACAATGAGCAGTTCTTC | CASSARLADYNEQFF
few | TRBD2 | TRBJ2-1 | TRBV29-1 | TGCAGCGTTGAGCGCCTAGCGGCATACAATGAGCAGTTCTTC | CSVERLAAYNEQFF
. | . | TRBJ2-7 | TRBV5-1 | TGCGCCAGCGGCCTGGGCGTTGGTAGCTCCTACGAGCAGTACTTC | CASGLGVGSSYEQYF
few | . | TRBJ1-4 | TRBV7-6 | TGTGCCAGCAGCTTAACGGTTTGGGAAAAACTGTTTTTT | CASSLTVWEKLFF
. | . | TRBJ1-2 | TRBV11-2 | TGTGCCAGCAGCTTAGTTTCCCAGGGTAACTATGGCTACACCTTC | CASSLVSQGNYGYTF
. | . | TRBJ1-6 | TRBV11-2 | TGTGCCAGCAGACAGGATTCATCCCTCCACTTT | CASRQDSSLHF
. | TRBD1 | TRBJ1-1 | TRBV20-1 | TGCAGTGCTAGTAGGGGACAGATGAACACTGAAGCTTTCTTT | CSASRGQMNTEAFF
few | TRBD1 | TRBJ2-4 | TRBV3-1 | TGTGCCAGCAGCTCCGGGACAGGCCTGAACCCAGCCAAAAACATTCAGTACTTC | CASSSGTGLNPAKNIQYF
. | TRBD1 | TRBJ1-3 | TRBV25-1 | TGTGCCAGCAGCGCGGGACAGCGAAACACCATATATTTT | CASSAGQRNTIYF
many | TRBD2 | TRBJ2-3 | TRBV10-3 | TGTGCCATCAGCCCAATCACTAGCGCGACGACAGATACGCAGTATTTT | CAISPITSATTDTQYF
few | . | TRBJ1-4 | TRBV6-1 | TGTGCCAGCAGTGAAGCGCCCCGGGACAAGAATGAAAAACTGTTTTTT | CASSEAPRDKNEKLFF
few | . | TRBJ1-6 | TRBV6-5 | TGTGCCAGCAGTCAAATCCCGGGACGGTTTAATTCACCCCTCCACTTT | CASSQIPGRFNSPLHF
. | . | TRBJ1-3 | TRBV10-3 | TGTGCCATCAGTGGGAATCAAAACACCATATATTTT | CAISGNQNTIYF
. | . | TRBJ1-1 | TRBV28 | TGTGCCAGCAGTTTGTTGGTAAGGGCGACTGAAGCTTTCTTT | CASSLLVRATEAFF
. | TRBD2 | TRBJ2-3 | TRBV6-1 | TGTGCCAGCAGGGCTAGCGGAAATACAGATACGCAGTATTTT | CASRASGNTDTQYF
. | TRBD1 | TRBJ2-2 | TRBV2 | TGTGCCAGCAGGTTGGGGACAGCCAACACCGGGGAGCTGTTTTTT | CASRLGTANTGELFF
many | . | TRBJ2-5 | TRBV20-1 | TGCAGTGCTAGAGATCGGCTAAGTGTGAGGGAGACCCAGTACTTC | CSARDRLSVRETQYF
. | TRBD1 | TRBJ2-7 | TRBV4-2 | TGTGCCAGTAGCCAAACGGCGACAGGGGTGACCTACGAGCAGTACTTC | CASSQTATGVTYEQYF
. | . | TRBJ2-5 | TRBV5-1 | TGCGCCAGCAGCTTGGCTGGCAGCTGGGAGACCCAGTACTTC | CASSLAGSWETQYF
many | TRBD1 | TRBJ2-7 | TRBV10-3 | TGTGCCATCAGTGAGCCAGACAGGGGCCCCTACGAGCAGTACTTC | CAISEPDRGPYEQYF
few | . | TRBJ1-2 | TRBV27 | TGTGCCAGCAGTTCCCCTCTCCGGGGCGCCTATGGCTACACCTTC | CASSSPLRGAYGYTF
. | TRBD2 | TRBJ2-3 | TRBV12-3/TRBV12-4 | TGTGCCAGCAGTGCTAGCGGGACTAGCACAGATACGCAGTATTTT | CASSASGTSTDTQYF
few | TRBD1 | TRBJ2-7 | TRBV2 | TGTGCCAGCAGTGTCGGACAGGAGGTCAACGAGCAGTACTTC | CASSVGQEVNEQYF